Detailed here is one TCR beta chain. The source of the sample is a study of cytomegalovirus exposure and HLA in healthy donors. Losses at the gene ends were 2 bases for V and 6 bases for J; bases not matched to a gene: 14. Germline-derived CDR1 and CDR2 are MNHNS and SASEGT. CDR3 length equals 18 residues. The PCR employed 60 Vbeta primers together with 13 Jbeta primers. Measured with immunoSEQ multiplex PCR; TCRdb has only the in-frame clones, and not every one. Here the sample spans fewer than 200,000 clones, more than 75% being singletons. This clonotype originated in a girl aged 10 to 17 in good health and CMV-seropositive. The sequenced material came from PBMCs. V gene TRBV6-1 combines with J gene TRBJ2-1, with TRBD2 matching over 9 bases. CDR3: CASSESMWLAGLVNEQFF. CDR3 bases: TGTGCCAGCAGTGAAAGTATGTGGCTAGCGGGATTGGTCAATGAGCAGTTCTTC.